One and the same sample provided the 2 T cell receptor beta chains below, sequenced in a study of spatial heterogeneity in lung cancer. Sample time point: blood at routine non-recurrence follow-up after resection. One entry per CDR3 protein, called by TCRdb with MiXCR from the 5' RACE reads. The table includes 40,000 to 50,000 distinct CDR3 sequences, over 9.5% detected once. The source material was PBMCs, sampled at follow-up. These receptors were taken from a female donor with early-stage non-small cell lung cancer.

The chain employs TRBV5-4 and TRBJ2-1; 9 positions agree with TRBD1. The CDR3 is made up of 12 amino acids. Germline V CDR1 and CDR2: SGHNT, YYREEE (reference sequence). V lost 2 bases to trimming and J lost 13 bases; unmatched junction nucleotides: 4. This chain's CDR3 is CASSLYRGRQFF. CDR3 sequence (DNA): TGTGCCAGCAGCTTATACAGGGGGCGCCAGTTCTTC.

This clonotype was picked up many times. In this CDR3 the conserved last residue, phenylalanine or tryptophan, is missing, so a read error is likely. Because the CDR3's place on the DNA is in doubt, the DNA is left out and the CDR3 is given as listed by TCRdb. The V gene is TRBV29-1, the J gene TRBJ2-3; TRBD2 is taken as the D call from the table, unchecked against the DNA. Germline lookup yields CDR1 SQVTM and CDR2 ANQGSEA. The CDR3 is 8 residues long, ends included. The CDR3 loop is CSVDPGLL.